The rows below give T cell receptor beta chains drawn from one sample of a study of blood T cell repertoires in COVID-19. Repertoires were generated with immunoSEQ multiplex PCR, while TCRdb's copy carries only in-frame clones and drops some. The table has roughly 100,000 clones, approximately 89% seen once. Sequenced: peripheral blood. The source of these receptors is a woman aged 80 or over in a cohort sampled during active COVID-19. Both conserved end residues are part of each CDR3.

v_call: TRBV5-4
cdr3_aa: CASSPGGGLGGYTF

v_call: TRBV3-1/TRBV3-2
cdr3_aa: CASSQDPQGGKLFF

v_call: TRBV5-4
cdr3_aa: CASSLEREGPPLHF

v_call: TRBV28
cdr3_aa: CASSLGGTLIYGYTF

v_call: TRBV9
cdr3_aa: CASSVALAVYEQYF

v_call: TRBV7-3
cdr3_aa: CASSEAGGIYNEQFF

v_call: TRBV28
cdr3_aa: CASRGETQYF

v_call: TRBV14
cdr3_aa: CASSQGTTHQETQYF

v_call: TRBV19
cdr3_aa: CASSRTVGTRGDEQYF

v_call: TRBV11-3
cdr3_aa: CASSPGLAVTGELFF

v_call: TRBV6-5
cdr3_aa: CASSYGAGSTDTQYF

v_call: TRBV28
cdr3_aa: CASSLLSRGGYTF

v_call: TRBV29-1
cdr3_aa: CSVALGGNQPQHF

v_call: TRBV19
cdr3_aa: CASSIPGAGGSNQPQHF

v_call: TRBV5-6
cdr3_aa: CASSFSRTGVNTEAFF

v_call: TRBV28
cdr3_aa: CASEGGNQPQHF

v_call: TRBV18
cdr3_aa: CASSTGTGTNSGNTIYF

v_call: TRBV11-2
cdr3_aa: CASSPQTANTEAFF

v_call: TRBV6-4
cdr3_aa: CASSAGQGGNTGELFF

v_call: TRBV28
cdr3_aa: CASSLEAGAREQYF

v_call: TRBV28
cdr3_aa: CASRTGTAYSNQPQHF

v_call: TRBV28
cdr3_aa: CASSFRQFGYTF

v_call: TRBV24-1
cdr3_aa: CATSDRVGSSYNEQFF

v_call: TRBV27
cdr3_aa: CASGSTGWYEQYF

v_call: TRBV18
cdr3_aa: CASSRTGLGDTEAFF

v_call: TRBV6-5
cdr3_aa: CASSRGASYEQYF